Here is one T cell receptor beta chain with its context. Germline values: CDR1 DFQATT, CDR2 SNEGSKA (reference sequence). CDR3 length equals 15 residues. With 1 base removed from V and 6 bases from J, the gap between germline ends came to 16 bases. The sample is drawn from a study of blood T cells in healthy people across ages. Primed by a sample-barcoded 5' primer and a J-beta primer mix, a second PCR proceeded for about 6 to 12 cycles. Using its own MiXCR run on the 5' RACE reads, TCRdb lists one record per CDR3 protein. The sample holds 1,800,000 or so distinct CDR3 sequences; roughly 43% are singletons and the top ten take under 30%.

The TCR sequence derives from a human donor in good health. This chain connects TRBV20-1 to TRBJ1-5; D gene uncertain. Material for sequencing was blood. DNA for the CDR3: TGCAGTGCTAGAGCCGGGGAGGGATTGGGTCAGCCCCAGCATTTT. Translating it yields CSARAGEGLGQPQHF.